This T cell receptor beta chain was observed in a study of long-term antiretroviral therapy in people with HIV (dated by TCRdb to between 2021 and 2022). In the study overall: Collection of the earliest samples took place about a decade ahead of the 2015 WHO recommendation for immediate ART, at a time when ART was typically delayed until CD4 counts fell. Whether ART initiation and durable HIV suppression were associated with changes in peripheral blood TRB repertoire composition and diversity was tested in a retrospective serial study. A total of around 190 cryopreserved PBMC samples came from approximately 30 adults with confirmed HIV infection and were collected serially over a mean of around 6 years (range 1-12). No cross-contamination during QIAcube processing turned up in test extractions that ran a monoclonal T-cell line alongside some 34 polyclonal samples. Among the 25 to 35 participants with HIV, eleven to twelve were female. Paper-wide results and their limitations: The samples span the years 2004 to 2017, and the ART regimens used may be less effective than current regimens. Inferences about post-ART repertoire changes are limited because no data were available on ART adherence, viral resistance or therapy changes. Because pre-ART samples had limited cell numbers, unsorted PBMC were profiled rather than sorted CD4+ and CD8+ T cells. CDR3 length ranges in HIV repertoires were narrower than in controls, and network structure suggested an antigen-experienced repertoire with only a slight naive shift after ART. Limited PBMC availability meant only the TCR beta chain was sequenced, without alpha chain pairing. Starting ART was linked to a significant rise in TRB diversity, yet even with long-term ART the diversity remained significantly lower than in transplant donor controls. The repertoire was dominated across all time points by expanded TRB clones identified before ART initiation, although this dominance was seen to fluctuate and to decrease in many PLHIV after ART.

From the cysteine up to the phenylalanine, the CDR3 has a length of 13 residues. Solely the CDR3 DNA is kept, with 39 bases framed from the first base. Per the germline V gene, MNHEY is the CDR1 and SVGAGI is the CDR2. V was cut back by 0 bases and J by 4 bases, leaving a gap of 7 bases between them. Sequencing of the TRB variable region was done with the immunoSEQ hsTCRB v3.0 assay at survey level resolution. TRB sequencing targeted a depth of about 35,000-55,000 T-cell genomes per sample. An Illumina MiSeq with a v3 150-cycle kit was used to sequence the pooled TRB libraries. The paper's data handling went like this. Analysis of repertoires was carried out in R inside a reproducible Nextflow workflow spanning QC, data transformation and analysis. LymphoSeq2, an R package for exploring AIRR-Seq data, was used to implement custom analyses. Several samples that yielded fewer than 5000 total TRB sequences were excluded, so that some 190 HIV repertoires were analyzed. Among the approximately 180 retained HIV repertoires, 55 to 65 were collected before ART initiation and roughly 130 after ART initiation. Repertoires were downsampled to 5000 TRB nucleotide sequences, and summary statistics were averaged over 100 downsampling iterations. Only TRB sequences with CDR3 regions of at least seven amino acids were retained for analysis. Diversity was measured with a Shannon entropy-derived clonality score and the Gini coefficient. In the repertoire networks, any two of the top 5000 CDR3 amino acid sequences were connected whenever the two sequences differed by an edit distance of one. For TRB CDR3 amino acid sequences, GLIPH2 was used to predict antigen specificity groups and MHC restriction. CDR3 amino acid sequences were matched against VDJdb and McPAS-TCR to flag known CMV, EBV, HIV or tissue antigen associations. Pre-ART, post-ART and control groups were compared with Wilcoxon signed-rank tests and Holm-Bonferroni correction. TCRdb's version of the immuneACCESS table is confined to in-frame rearrangements and falls short of the full clone set. An unresolved V gene accounts for under half of the shortfall where checked; the remainder is of unknown origin. V and J calls and clone size are those listed in that table; D and trimming were worked out from the DNA. Here the sample has around 2,700 clones; around 74% occur a single time. The ten most abundant clones make up 8.5% to 9.5% of the sample.

Participants were included only if at least one PBMC sample before ART initiation and at least two post-ART samples were available. Treatment was received in the United States of America by all participants with HIV. Before DNA extraction, cryopreserved samples of 1-10 million PBMC were thawed and washed. At the time of the earliest PBMC sample, participants with HIV were aged between 23 and 54 years. Per participant, PBMC samples came from 1-4 timepoints prior to ART initiation and 2-8 timepoints following ART initiation, for a median of 7 samples. For every participant, serial HIV viral load, CD4+ T-cell count, ART history and demographic data were obtained. Genomic DNA was extracted from unsorted PBMC with a Qiagen kit on a QIAcube, processed in batches of 12 samples. As concerns this clone: Its cognate antigen has yet to be identified. Per-base quality was not reported, and no clone a single base away is much larger than it.

The specimen comprised unsorted PBMCs, sampled 0.4 years before starting antiretroviral therapy. The sequence joins TRBV6-5 to TRBJ2-7; the D gene cannot be named for sure. The TCR was taken from a woman aged 40 to 50 with HIV. The CDR3 has the sequence CASSYSALYEQYF. At the DNA level, the sequence is TGTGCCAGCAGTTACTCGGCGCTATACGAGCAGTACTTC.